A selection of T cell receptor beta chains follows, all from one sample in a study of T cell repertoires in cytomegalovirus infection. Each CDR3 protein is one row after TCRdb ran MiXCR on the reads. The repertoire holds hundreds of thousands of distinct CDR3 sequences, with more than 8% as singletons. The material sequenced was PBMCs. The source of these receptors is a human donor in good health (CMV status not recorded). Some clones in this sample may be carry-over from other donors' samples. The CDR3 runs from the conserved cysteine through the conserved F or W. The D gene is left open where the match is weak. Some rows mark clone size as missing; the rest say once, few, many or name a class of expanded clone.

j_call	v_call	d_call	clone_size	cdr3_nt	cdr3_aa
TRBJ1-5	TRBV11-3	NA	many	TGTGCCAGCAGCTTAGAGGGACGATCAGATAGCAATCAGCCCCAGCATTTT	CASSLEGRSDSNQPQHF
TRBJ2-3	TRBV11-2	TRBD2	NA	TGTGCCAGCAGCCCTAGCGGGGGTGGGGATACGCAGTATTTT	CASSPSGGGDTQYF
TRBJ2-3	TRBV11-3	NA	NA	TGTGCCAGCAGCCGATCCGGGAGAAATACGCAGTATTTT	CASSRSGRNTQYF
TRBJ2-5	TRBV20-1	NA	many	TGCAGTGCCCGCTCGGGGCAAGAGACCCAGTACTTC	CSARSGQETQYF
TRBJ2-3	TRBV6-5	TRBD2	NA	TGTGCCAGCAGTTACTCAGGCCTAGCGGGAGGGCCGAAAGATACGCAGTATTTT	CASSYSGLAGGPKDTQYF
TRBJ2-7	TRBV27	TRBD1	NA	TGTGCCAGCAAGGGACGGCAGGGGGCTTACGAGCAGTACTTC	CASKGRQGAYEQYF
TRBJ1-3	TRBV6-6	NA	NA	TGTGCCAGCAGCCAGGGAAGTGGAGGAAACACCATATATTTT	CASSQGSGGNTIYF
TRBJ1-4	TRBV2	NA	few	TGTGCCAGCAGTGACTGTCAGGTCGGATGTAAACTGTTTTTT	CASSDCQVGCKLFF
TRBJ2-5	TRBV15	TRBD2	NA	TGTGCCACCAGCAGAGTCCCGGGACTAGCGGGAACTGAGACCCAGTACTTC	CATSRVPGLAGTETQYF
TRBJ1-4	TRBV7-2	NA	many	TGTGCCAGCAGCTCTCGAGATGAAAAACTGTTTTTT	CASSSRDEKLFF
TRBJ2-1	TRBV11-1	TRBD1	many	TGTGCCAGCAGCTTGGGGGGACAGGGATTCCGAGAGCAGTTCTTC	CASSLGGQGFREQFF
TRBJ2-1	TRBV7-3	NA	NA	TGTGCCAGCAGCCTTGGGCCCCACGATGAGCAGTTCTTC	CASSLGPHDEQFF
TRBJ2-2	TRBV11-2	TRBD1	few	TGTGCCAGCAGCCCCGGGACAGGGGGCCCGACCGGGGAGCTGTTTTTT	CASSPGTGGPTGELFF
TRBJ2-1	TRBV19	NA	few	TGTGCCAGTCAAAACGCCCGAGGTGAGCAGTTCTTC	CASQNARGEQFF
TRBJ1-5	TRBV27	NA	NA	TGTGCCAGCAGTTTATCTTGGAATAGCAATCAGCCCCAGCATTTT	CASSLSWNSNQPQHF
TRBJ2-3	TRBV12-3/TRBV12-4	TRBD2	NA	TGTGCCAGCAGGCACGGACTAGCGGGCGCAGATACGCAGTATTTT	CASRHGLAGADTQYF
TRBJ2-2	TRBV7-3	TRBD1	many	TGTGCCAGCGGGACAGGGGGGACCGGGGAGCTGTTTTTT	CASGTGGTGELFF
TRBJ2-3	TRBV20-1	TRBD2	NA	TGCAGTGCTAATCCGGGAGGGTGGAGCACAGATACGCAGTATTTT	CSANPGGWSTDTQYF
TRBJ1-1	TRBV4-2	NA	few	TGTGCCAGCAGCCAAGTGTCTGGGGTTAGCACTGAAGCTTTCTTT	CASSQVSGVSTEAFF
TRBJ1-2	TRBV7-2	TRBD1	many	TGTGCCAGCAGCTTAACGACAGGGTTCTCCTATGGCTACACCTTC	CASSLTTGFSYGYTF
TRBJ1-5	TRBV7-2	TRBD1	many	TGTGCCAGCAGCTACACAGGGGGCGGAAATCAGCCCCAGCATTTT	CASSYTGGGNQPQHF
TRBJ1-2	TRBV7-9	NA	few	TGTGCCAGCAGCCTCGACAAGGCCGGCTACACCTTC	CASSLDKAGYTF
TRBJ2-2	TRBV27	TRBD2	NA	TGTGCCAGCAGAAATGGCGGGAGGGGCGGGGAGCTGTTTTTT	CASRNGGRGGELFF
TRBJ1-2	TRBV27	NA	many	TGTGCCAGCAGGGAACACGGCACCTTCTATGGCTACACCTTC	CASREHGTFYGYTF
TRBJ2-7	TRBV2	NA	many	TGTGCCGGTTCGAGGGGTTGGGAAGAGCAGTACTTC	CAGSRGWEEQYF
TRBJ2-5	TRBV20-1	NA	many	TGCAGTGCTAGAGACGTAGGGGGATGGGGGCTTGAGACCCAGTACTTC	CSARDVGGWGLETQYF
TRBJ1-1	TRBV12-3/TRBV12-4	TRBD1	many	TGTGCCAGCAGCGGTCAGGGGGTGAGAGCTTTCTTT	CASSGQGVRAFF
TRBJ1-1	TRBV7-2	NA	NA	TGTGCCAGCAGCTTACAAAGCTTGAACACTGAAGCTTTCTTT	CASSLQSLNTEAFF
TRBJ2-5	TRBV11-2	NA	NA	TGTGCCAGCAGCTTAACACGGGGGAAAGAGACCCAGTACTTC	CASSLTRGKETQYF
TRBJ1-5	TRBV4-1	NA	NA	TGCGCCAGCAGCCAAGATGATAACAATCAGCCCCAGCATTTT	CASSQDDNNQPQHF
TRBJ2-2	TRBV18	NA	NA	TGTGCCAGCTCACCACGGCAGGGGAACACCGGGGAGCTGTTTTTT	CASSPRQGNTGELFF
TRBJ2-5	TRBV7-2	NA	many	TGTGCCAGCAGCTATAGGGCCGTCCGGGAGACCCAGTACTTC	CASSYRAVRETQYF
TRBJ2-7	TRBV6-2/TRBV6-3	NA	many	TGTGCCAGCAGAGTCGGGGCCGGTGGCGAGCAGTACTTC	CASRVGAGGEQYF
TRBJ1-6	TRBV6-5	NA	NA	TGTGCCAGCAGTTCCCGGAGTAATTCACCCCTCCACTTT	CASSSRSNSPLHF
TRBJ1-5	TRBV7-2	NA	many	TGTGCCAGCAGCACTAAGGGGTATTATAGCAATCAGCCCCAGCATTTT	CASSTKGYYSNQPQHF
TRBJ1-1	TRBV19	NA	few	TGTGCCACCGTCTGGGGACCTGAAGCTTTCTTT	CATVWGPEAFF
TRBJ2-7	TRBV7-2	NA	many	TGTGCCAGCAGCTTAGTAAACGCTGCCTACGAGCAGTACTTC	CASSLVNAAYEQYF
TRBJ2-7	TRBV7-6	TRBD1	NA	TGTGCCAGCAGCCTCCGGACAGGCGGCTACGAGCAGTACTTC	CASSLRTGGYEQYF
TRBJ2-5	TRBV14	TRBD1	NA	TGTGCCAGCAGCCAAGGAGGGGGCTGGGGAAAGACCCAGTACTTC	CASSQGGGWGKTQYF
TRBJ1-4	TRBV7-8	TRBD1	NA	TGTGCCAGCAGCAATACACAGGGGACTAATGAAAAACTGTTTTTT	CASSNTQGTNEKLFF
TRBJ2-7	TRBV7-2	NA	many	TGTGCCAGCAGCTCCGGGTCCGGCTACGAGCAGTACTTC	CASSSGSGYEQYF